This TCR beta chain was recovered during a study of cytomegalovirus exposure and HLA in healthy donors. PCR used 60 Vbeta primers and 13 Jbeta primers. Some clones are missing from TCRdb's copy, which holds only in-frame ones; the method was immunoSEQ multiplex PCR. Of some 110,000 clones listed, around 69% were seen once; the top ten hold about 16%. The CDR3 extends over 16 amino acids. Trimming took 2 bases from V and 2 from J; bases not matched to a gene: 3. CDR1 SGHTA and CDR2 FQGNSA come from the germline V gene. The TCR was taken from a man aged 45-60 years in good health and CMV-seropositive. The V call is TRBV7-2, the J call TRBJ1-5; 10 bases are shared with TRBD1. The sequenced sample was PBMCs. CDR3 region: CASSLWDRGGNQPQHF. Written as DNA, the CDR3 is TGTGCCAGCAGCTTATGGGACAGGGGCGGCAATCAGCCCCAGCATTTT.